These 22 T cell receptor beta chains share one sample of origin, sequenced in a study of sequential checkpoint blockade in melanoma. Here immunoSEQ multiplex PCR was the method, and the copy in TCRdb shows in-frame clones only, minus some. Here the sample spans roughly 5,100 clones, over 65% being singletons. Described treatment: randomized to nivolumab then ipilimumab (arm A) or the reverse (arm B). The sample in question was CD8+ T cells sorted from blood (inferred from file names), obtained from a patient given nivolumab and ipilimumab in sequence. The receptors were gathered from a human donor with melanoma.

The gene calls are TRBV14 and TRBJ2-6; TRBD1 agrees at 7 bases. Germline loops: CDR1 SGHDN, CDR2 FVKESK. The CDR3 sequence is 18 residues long. The V gene end was trimmed by 2 bases and the J gene end by 2 bases; junction bases not matched to a gene: 9. CDR3 protein: CASSQRQGLTAGANVLTF. The CDR3 DNA sequence: TGTGCCAGCAGCCAAAGACAGGGTTTGACGGCTGGGGCCAACGTCCTGACTTTC.

The V call is TRBV9, the J call TRBJ1-2; 8 nucleotides agree with TRBD1. The CDR3 is made up of 14 amino acids. The ends lost 3 bases at V and 5 bases at J; junction bases unmatched: 6. CDR1 SGDLS and CDR2 YYNGEE come from the germline V gene. CDR3 sequence: CASSATGEKYGYTF. Written as DNA, the CDR3 is TGTGCCAGCAGCGCGACAGGGGAGAAATATGGCTACACCTTC.

The genes are TRBV28 and TRBJ2-7; 7 positions match TRBD2. The CDR3 contains 13 residues. Trimming at V came to 3 bases and at J to 6 bases, leaving 5 bases not matched to a gene. Germline V gene sequence: CDR1 MDHEN, CDR2 SYDVKM. The CDR3 nucleotides read TGTGCCAGCAGTTTCTCCGGGACTATCGAGCAGTACTTC. Protein product: CASSFSGTIEQYF.

This clone was seen only a few times. Germline is not matched at one junction end, which may reflect a read error. The chain links TRBV10-3 to TRBJ1-6; D remains unclear. Germline-derived CDR1 and CDR2 are ENHRY and SYGVKD. The CDR3 consists of 16 residues. CDR3: CASSEWEALDNSPLHF. As DNA, the CDR3 is TGTGCCAGCAGTGAATGGGAGGCGTTGGATAATTCACCCCTCCACTTT.

The rearrangement links TRBV10-2 to TRBJ2-7, with 10 bases aligning to TRBD2. The J segment lost 1 base and the V segment lost 5 bases, leaving 2 bases of the junction unmatched. The CDR3 runs to 14 residues. Germline CDR1 WSHSY, CDR2 SAAADI. Written as DNA, the CDR3 is TGCGCCAGCAGTACTAGCGGGGCGTCCTACGAGCAGTACTTC. This sequence encodes CASSTSGASYEQYF.

This chain uses TRBV2 with TRBJ1-2, with D possibly TRBD1 on 5 matching bases. CDR1 and CDR2 from the germline V gene are SNHLY and FYNNEI. The CDR3 has 12 residues. V lost 6 bases and J lost 4, with 9 bases in between. This CDR3 is CASRGVGYGYTF. In DNA, the CDR3 is TGTGCCAGCAGAGGGGTCGGCTATGGCTACACCTTC.

This chain uses TRBV7-8 with TRBJ2-7; 7 bases agree with TRBD2. J was trimmed by 3 bases and V by 4 bases; bases with no gene match: 21. The CDR3 covers 19 residues. The V gene's germline CDR1 is SGHVS and CDR2 FQNEAQ. The CDR3 nucleotides read TGTGCCAGCAGCTCCCCCTTGCGGGAGAAAACGATAGACTTCTACGAGCAGTACTTC. This sequence encodes CASSSPLREKTIDFYEQYF. Full variable domain (missing parts from reference TRBV7-8 and TRBJ2-7): GAGVSQSPRYKVAKRGQDVALRCDPISGHVSLFWYQQALGQGPEFLTYFQNEAQLDKSGLPSDRFFAERPEGSVSTLKIQRTQQEDSAVYLCASSSPLREKTIDFYEQYFGPGTRLTVT.

This clone showed up just once. The J gene is TRBJ2-3, the V gene TRBV29-1; tentatively, D is TRBD1 (5 bases). The CDR3 runs to 14 residues. The V gene's germline CDR1 is SQVTM and CDR2 ANQGSEA. Deletions cut 3 bases from V and 6 bases from J, with 16 bases between. The CDR3 sequence: CSVDVQGTWDTQYF. The CDR3 DNA sequence: TGCAGCGTTGATGTTCAGGGCACGTGGGATACGCAGTATTTT.

This rearrangement joins TRBV2 to TRBJ1-1; D gene unclear. This CDR3 is built from 14 residues. V dropped 4 bases and J dropped 0 bases, with 9 bases sitting between them. The germline V gene encodes CDR1 SNHLY and CDR2 FYNNEI. In DNA, the CDR3 is TGTGCCAGCAGTGCGGACTCTTTGAACACTGAAGCTTTCTTT. The encoded protein is CASSADSLNTEAFF.

The J gene is TRBJ2-5, the V gene TRBV18, with D unresolved. CDR3 length: 13 amino acids. CDR1 is KGHSH and CDR2 is LQKENI in the germline V gene. V dropped 1 base and J dropped 5 bases, with 8 bases sitting between them. The CDR3 DNA follows: TGTGCCAGCTCACCACTCCTCGAGGAGACCCAGTACTTC. The encoded protein is CASSPLLEETQYF.

The chain links TRBV6-1 to TRBJ2-5; TRBD1 aligns across 7 bases. The DNA end is a closer match to TRBJ2-7, so the J assignment may be wrong. Germline V gives CDR1 MNHNS, CDR2 SASEGT. The CDR3 totals 16 residues. Here the CDR3 reads CASSERDSAFAYEQYF. The CDR3 nucleotides are TGTGCCAGCAGTGAACGGGACAGCGCTTTTGCCTACGAGCAGTACTTC.

This clone was counted a single time. The rearrangement joins TRBV7-8 to TRBJ2-7; 11 bases fit TRBD2. There are 17 residues in the CDR3. V lost 2 bases, J lost 2 bases, and 8 bases stayed unmatched. Germline CDR1 and CDR2: SGHVS and FQNEAQ. In DNA, the CDR3 is TGTGCCAGCAGCTTACCCGGAAATAGCGGGAGGGCCTACGAGCAGTACTTC. Protein sequence: CASSLPGNSGRAYEQYF. Drawing the rest from reference TRBV7-8 and TRBJ2-7, the complete variable domain is GAGVSQSPRYKVAKRGQDVALRCDPISGHVSLFWYQQALGQGPEFLTYFQNEAQLDKSGLPSDRFFAERPEGSVSTLKIQRTQQEDSAVYLCASSLPGNSGRAYEQYFGPGTRLTVT.

The chain employs TRBV7-9 and TRBJ1-3; 8 bases fit TRBD1. CDR1 is SEHNR, CDR2 FQNEAQ, per germline (reference sequence). The CDR3 totals 17 residues. The J segment lost 0 bases and the V segment lost 1 base, leaving 5 bases of the junction unmatched. The CDR3 spells CASSLVGGQASGNTIYF. CDR3 bases: TGTGCCAGCAGCTTAGTAGGGGGACAGGCCTCTGGAAACACCATATATTTT.

V usage is TRBV7-8 and J usage is TRBJ2-1; D unresolved. Germline V gene sequence: CDR1 SGHVS, CDR2 FQNEAQ. With 1 base removed from V and 10 bases from J, the gap between germline ends came to 8 bases. The length of the CDR3 is 12 residues. The DNA for the CDR3 is TGTGCCAGCAGCTTAGTGGGCACGGAGCAGTTCTTC. It translates to CASSLVGTEQFF.

The genes are TRBV7-3 and TRBJ2-7; D is possibly TRBD1 (6 bases). The CDR3 has 20 amino acids. CDR1 is SGHTA, CDR2 FQGTGA, per germline. The V end was cut by 7 bases, the J end by 2 bases, with 33 bases between. CDR3 protein: CASTPMRARGGPFWTYEQYF. CDR3 nucleotides: TGTGCCAGCACCCCCATGAGGGCGCGAGGGGGTCCGTTTTGGACCTACGAGCAGTACTTC.

The V call is TRBV21-1, the J call TRBJ2-7; the table's TRBD1 call for D was not verified on the DNA. TRBV21-1 is a pseudogene locus. This CDR3 comprises 20 residues. CDR3 sequence: CASIQNRVNSVVQVSYEQYF. In DNA, the CDR3 is TGTGCCAGCATCCAGAACAGGGTCAATAGCGTCGTCCAGGTCTCCTACGAGCAGTACTTC.

The rearrangement links TRBV7-8 to TRBJ2-2; 10 positions match TRBD1. Germline V CDR1 and CDR2: SGHVS, FQNEAQ. V was clipped by 5 bases and J by 5 bases; unmatched bases: 5. CDR3 length: 15 amino acids. The CDR3 DNA reads as TGTGCCAGCAGCGCCGGGACAGGGGTTACCGGGGAGCTGTTTTTT. It encodes CASSAGTGVTGELFF.

This chain uses TRBV28 with TRBJ2-7; TRBD1 matches 7 bases. This CDR3 has 13 amino acids. The V and J ends lost 4 bases and 2 bases, in that order; junction bases with no gene match: 2. Germline lookup yields CDR1 MDHEN and CDR2 SYDVKM. The CDR3 is CASSSTGPYEQYF. CDR3 DNA: TGTGCCAGCAGTTCGACAGGGCCCTACGAGCAGTACTTC.

Only one count was recorded for this clone. V usage is TRBV28 and J usage is TRBJ1-5; D ambiguous. The CDR3 consists of 15 residues. V shed 3 bases and J shed 2 bases, with 11 bases lying between them. CDR1 is MDHEN, CDR2 SYDVKM, per germline. The CDR3 spells CASSFPRIGNQPQHF. The CDR3 nucleotides are TGTGCCAGCAGTTTCCCCAGGATTGGCAATCAGCCCCAGCATTTT.

About this clone itself: This sequence is one base from a far larger clone and is likely a read error. The V call is TRBV4-2, the J call TRBJ2-7; the match to TRBD1 covers 7 bases. CDR3 length: 15 amino acids. Germline CDR1 is LGHNA and CDR2 is YNFKEQ. The junction had 7 bases not matched to a gene; V was cut back by 0 bases and J by 5 bases. The CDR3 region has the DNA TGTGCCAGCAGCCAAGAGGGGACAGTATCCGACGAGCAGTACTTC. It is translated as CASSQEGTVSDEQYF.

The genes are TRBV27 and TRBJ2-3; TRBD1 aligns across 11 bases. The CDR3 totals 16 residues. Trimming removed 2 bases from V and 4 bases from J; junction bases left unmatched: 5. Germline assignment: CDR1 MNHEY and CDR2 SMNVEV (reference sequence). Written as DNA, the CDR3 is TGTGCCAGCAGTTTAGAGGTGGGACAGGGGGCAGATACGCAGTATTTT. As protein: CASSLEVGQGADTQYF.

With regard to this clone: Other nucleotide sequences from this sample produce the same CDR3. The rearrangement uses TRBV9 and TRBJ2-1, with 7 bases matching TRBD1. V gave up 3 bases and J gave up 3 bases; unmatched junction bases: 3. Germline lookup yields CDR1 SGDLS and CDR2 YYNGEE. The CDR3 consists of 14 residues. As DNA, the CDR3 is TGTGCCAGCAGCGAGACAGGGAGCTACAATGAGCAGTTCTTC. It yields the protein CASSETGSYNEQFF.